The 17 T cell receptor beta chains reported below all come from one sample, sequenced in a study of T cell repertoires in cytomegalovirus infection. Their recognized antigens are unknown. TCRdb reprocessed the reads via MiXCR and lists one record per CDR3 protein. The repertoire holds tens of thousands of distinct CDR3 sequences, approximately 22% seen once, with roughly 62% in the top ten. The source material was CD8+ T cells from cultured PBMCs, sampled from culture after CMV antigen stimulation. The receptors derive from a human donor in good health (CMV status not recorded). Some clones in this sample may be carry-over from other donors' samples.

This clonotype was seen a handful of times. The rearrangement uses TRBV4-2 and TRBJ2-7; 8 nucleotides match TRBD1. Trimming took 0 bases from V and 0 from J; bases not matched to a gene: 7. In germline, CDR1 is LGHNA, CDR2 YNFKEQ. The CDR3 extends over 17 amino acids. The CDR3 here is CASSQDRYRGFSYEQYF. DNA for the CDR3: TGTGCCAGCAGCCAAGATCGCTACAGGGGGTTCTCCTACGAGCAGTACTTC.

V and J are TRBV4-3 and TRBJ1-6; D ambiguous. The CDR3 contains 17 residues. Trimming left V 1 base short and J 10 bases short, with 20 bases between. Germline CDR1 LGHNA, CDR2 YSLEER. The CDR3 nucleotides read TGCGCCAGCAGCCAAGTTCCCCTCTTTGACCCCAAATCACCCCTCCACTTT. Protein sequence: CASSQVPLFDPKSPLHF.

The J gene is TRBJ1-5, the V gene TRBV4-3; a possible D gene is TRBD1 (5 bases). Germline loops: CDR1 LGHNA, CDR2 YSLEER. V gave up 2 bases and J gave up 0 bases, with 17 bases separating them. CDR3 size: 18 residues. The CDR3 spells CASSQSTGAGLSNQPQHF. The CDR3 DNA reads as TGCGCCAGCAGCCAATCCACCGGGGCAGGGCTTAGCAATCAGCCCCAGCATTTT.

Note on this clonotype: The junction departs from germline at one end; a sequencing error may be responsible. The chain uses TRBV27 and TRBJ2-4; D gene uncertain. Germline CDR1 is MNHEY and CDR2 is SMNVEV (reference sequence). There are 15 residues in the CDR3. CDR3 nucleotide sequence: TGTGCCAGCAGCTTATCGATACGCCAGAAAAACATTCAGTACTTC. Its protein is CASSLSIRQKNIQYF.

The V and J genes are TRBV4-1 and TRBJ1-6; TRBD1 aligns across 9 bases. J gave up 6 bases and V 7 bases, and 4 bases lay outside the gene matches. Germline V gene sequence: CDR1 MGHRA, CDR2 YSYEKL. CDR3 length: 14 amino acids. CDR3 sequence (DNA): TGCGCCAGCAACACAGGGGGCGCTAATTCACCCCTCCACTTT. It codes for CASNTGGANSPLHF.

This chain joins TRBV7-6 and TRBJ2-1; D ambiguous. Deletions cut 2 bases from V and 7 bases from J, with 6 bases between. Germline CDR1 SGHVS, CDR2 FNYEAQ. The CDR3 sequence is 12 residues long. Written as DNA, the CDR3 is TGTGCCAGCAGCTTATTTCAAAATGAGCAGTTCTTC. Its protein product is CASSLFQNEQFF.

The chain joins TRBV19 to TRBJ1-1; D is ambiguous. The ends were cut back, 3 bases at V and 3 bases at J, with 14 bases in the middle. This CDR3 contains 15 residues. CDR1 is LNHDA, CDR2 SQIVND, per germline (reference sequence). CDR3 amino acids: CASSIRLGWDTEAFF. The CDR3 DNA reads as TGTGCCAGTAGTATTAGGTTAGGGTGGGACACTGAAGCTTTCTTT.

The chain combines TRBV6-2 or TRBV6-3 with TRBJ1-5; TRBD1 matches 12 bases. V shed 6 bases, J shed 3 bases, and the junction held 6 bases outside the gene matches. Germline values: CDR1 MNHEY, CDR2 SVGEGT. CDR3 length equals 16 residues. The CDR3 loop is CASRPGTGGDNQPQHF. CDR3 nucleotide sequence: TGTGCCAGCAGACCCGGGACAGGGGGCGACAATCAGCCCCAGCATTTT.

This clonotype was picked up a small number of times. In DNA, the CDR3 is TGTGCCAGCAGCCCCCGACGGGAGTTTACTGAAGCTTTCTTT. Its translation is CASSPRREFTEAFF. The rearrangement joins TRBV7-2 to TRBJ1-1, with no clear D. The ends were cut back, 5 bases at V and 5 bases at J, with 15 bases in the middle. The V gene's germline CDR1 is SGHTA and CDR2 FQGNSA. CDR3 length: 14 residues.

This clonotype has at least ten counts. V is TRBV29-1 and J is TRBJ2-3; D is unresolved. The germline CDR1 and CDR2 sequences are SQVTM and ANQGSEA. V lost 3 bases and J lost 2, with 9 bases in between. This CDR3 has 13 residues. In DNA, the CDR3 is TGCAGCGTTGAGTGGCGATCCACAGATACGCAGTATTTT. Translation: CSVEWRSTDTQYF.

This clonotype was observed a few times. The J gene is TRBJ1-1, the V gene TRBV9; possibly TRBD1 for D (5 bases). Germline CDR1 and CDR2: SGDLS and YYNGEE. The CDR3 consists of 16 residues. V was cut by 2 bases and J by 0 bases, with 14 bases left in between. The CDR3 sequence is CASSVEGLDMNTEAFF. CDR3 nucleotide sequence: TGTGCCAGCAGCGTCGAGGGGTTAGACATGAACACTGAAGCTTTCTTT.

The J gene is TRBJ2-7, the V gene TRBV11-2, with D hard to call. Germline-derived CDR1 and CDR2 are SGHAT and FQNNGV. The CDR3 contains 12 residues. V was shortened by 5 bases and J by 5 bases, with 10 bases between the two germline ends. The CDR3 DNA reads as TGTGCCAGCAGCCTACAGTCGAACGAGCAGTACTTC. Translated, it gives CASSLQSNEQYF.

This clonotype has more than one count but fewer than ten. This chain joins TRBV7-6 and TRBJ2-1, with 11 bases aligning to TRBD1. Trimming at V came to 5 bases and at J to 7 bases, leaving 4 bases not matched to a gene. This CDR3 comprises 14 residues. The V gene's germline CDR1 is SGHVS and CDR2 FNYEAQ. CDR3 protein: CASSAGQGGNEQFF. The CDR3 region has the DNA TGTGCCAGCAGCGCGGGACAGGGGGGTAATGAGCAGTTCTTC.

J is TRBJ2-7 and V is TRBV12-3 or TRBV12-4, with TRBD2 matching over 12 bases. There are 15 residues in the CDR3. V lost 4 bases to trimming and J lost 5 bases; unmatched junction nucleotides: 6. CDR3 sequence (DNA): TGTGCCAGCAGTTATCGGGCTAGCGGGGGGGACGAGCAGTACTTC. Translation: CASSYRASGGDEQYF.

The chain employs TRBV7-2 and TRBJ2-1, with D possibly being TRBD1 (6 bases). CDR1 and CDR2 (germline): SGHTA, FQGNSA. This CDR3 has 18 amino acids. The V and J ends lost 3 bases and 0 bases respectively, with 18 bases between them. The CDR3 DNA reads as TGTGCCAGCAGCTTCGATCAGGGGTATTCGGGCTCCTACAATGAGCAGTTCTTC. It codes for CASSFDQGYSGSYNEQFF.

V is TRBV7-9 and J is TRBJ1-4, with TRBD1 matching over 8 bases. The CDR3 extends over 16 amino acids. Germline trimming cut 0 bases from V and 7 bases from J; bases unmatched to any gene: 7. Germline V gene sequence: CDR1 SEHNR, CDR2 FQNEAQ (reference sequence). CDR3 in amino acids: CASSLAPTGVVEKLFF. CDR3 sequence (DNA): TGTGCCAGCAGCTTAGCCCCGACAGGGGTGGTTGAAAAACTGTTTTTT.

V is TRBV12-3 or TRBV12-4 and J is TRBJ2-3, with D possibly being TRBD1 (5 bases). The CDR3 runs 14 residues. The ends were cut back, 3 bases at V and 2 bases at J, with 9 bases in the middle. This CDR3 is CASSLTDPTDTQYF. The CDR3 DNA reads TGTGCCAGCAGTTTGACAGACCCCACAGATACGCAGTATTTT.